This TCR beta chain was identified during a study of blood T cell repertoires in COVID-19. Study context: Acute and convalescent COVID-19 specimens originated in the United States, Italy and Spain.

Method: immunoSEQ multiplex PCR; TCRdb's copy keeps in-frame clones and lacks some. The data show 250,000 to 300,000 clones, approximately 80% seen once. This CDR3 contains 13 residues. The V gene's germline CDR1 is GTSNPN and CDR2 SVGIG (reference sequence). Trimming removed 0 bases from V and 7 bases from J, with 12 bases in between. In its sample, this clone was seen once. The chain uses TRBV30 and TRBJ1-2; D is unclear. Sequenced sample: peripheral blood. The TCR was taken from a woman aged 55-70 years with active or convalescent COVID-19. The CDR3 here is CAWSVLEEGGYTF. The CDR3, as DNA: TGTGCCTGGAGTGTACTAGAAGAGGGTGGCTACACCTTC.